Each of the 5 T cell receptor beta chains below was sequenced from the same sample in a study of T cell responses to AZD1222 COVID-19 vaccine. Produced via immunoSEQ multiplex PCR; TCRdb's table is partial and in-frame only. The table shows tens of thousands of clones, with about four fifths occurring only once. The input for sequencing was peripheral blood, taken on day 0 of AZD1222 vaccination. Receptors were obtained from an adult in good health.

There are a few counts of this clone. The V gene is TRBV27, the J gene TRBJ2-7; D may match TRBD1 or TRBD2 (6 bases each). From germline, CDR1 is MNHEY and CDR2 SMNVEV (reference sequence). The CDR3 totals 15 residues. V lost 2 bases to trimming and J lost 1 base, with 12 bases between them. CDR3 DNA sequence: TGTGCCAGCAGTTTAGTAGGGGGGTTTTCCTACGAGCAGTACTTC. It translates to CASSLVGGFSYEQYF.

The rearrangement links TRBV6-1 to TRBJ1-3; TRBD1 matches at 10 bases. V was clipped by 4 bases and J by 0 bases; unmatched bases: 3. The CDR3 extends over 16 amino acids. Germline assignment: CDR1 MNHNS and CDR2 SASEGT. The CDR3 loop reads CASSVGQGSSGNTIYF. In DNA form, the CDR3 reads TGTGCCAGCAGTGTGGGACAGGGGTCCTCTGGAAACACCATATATTTT.

This chain links TRBV19 with TRBJ2-5; 7 bases align to TRBD1. Unmatched junction bases numbered 9, after V lost 4 bases and J lost 4 bases. Germline CDR1 and CDR2: LNHDA and SQIVND (reference sequence). This CDR3 contains 15 residues. DNA of the CDR3: TGTGCCAGTAGTACCTGGACAGGATCAGGAGAGACCCAGTACTTC. Amino acid sequence: CASSTWTGSGETQYF.

V and J are TRBV11-3 and TRBJ2-7, with D perhaps TRBD1 (5 bases). V dropped 0 bases and J dropped 2 bases, with 14 bases sitting between them. CDR1 is SGHNT, CDR2 YENEEA, per germline. This CDR3 contains 16 residues. The CDR3, as DNA: TGTGCCAGCAGCTTAGAGTACACAGGTGAAACCTACGAGCAGTACTTC. Amino acids: CASSLEYTGETYEQYF.

The chain links TRBV7-8 to TRBJ1-1; no firm D call. The CDR3 covers 13 residues. The V and J ends lost 5 bases and 2 bases respectively, with 9 bases between them. CDR1 SGHVS and CDR2 FQNEAQ come from the germline V gene. CDR3 sequence reads: CASSSPLNTEAFF. CDR3 nucleotides: TGTGCCAGCAGCAGTCCCCTTAACACTGAAGCTTTCTTT.